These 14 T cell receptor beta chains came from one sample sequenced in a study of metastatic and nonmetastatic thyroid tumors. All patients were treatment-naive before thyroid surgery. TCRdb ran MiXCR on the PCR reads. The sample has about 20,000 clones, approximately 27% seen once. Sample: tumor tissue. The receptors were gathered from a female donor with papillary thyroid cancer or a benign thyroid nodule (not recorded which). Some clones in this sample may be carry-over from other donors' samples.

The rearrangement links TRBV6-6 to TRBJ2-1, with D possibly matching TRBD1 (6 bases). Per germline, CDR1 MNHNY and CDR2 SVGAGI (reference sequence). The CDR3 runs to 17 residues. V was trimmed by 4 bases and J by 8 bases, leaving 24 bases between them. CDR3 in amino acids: CASSLLIGDMGIDEQFF. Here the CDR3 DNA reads TGTGCCAGCAGTTTACTAATCGGGGACATGGGTATCGATGAGCAGTTCTTC.

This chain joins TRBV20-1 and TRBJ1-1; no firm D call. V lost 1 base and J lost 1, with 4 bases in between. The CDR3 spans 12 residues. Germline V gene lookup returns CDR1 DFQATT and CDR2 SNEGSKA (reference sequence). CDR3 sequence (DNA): TGCAGTGCTAGAGGCCCGAACACTGAAGCTTTCTTT. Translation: CSARGPNTEAFF.

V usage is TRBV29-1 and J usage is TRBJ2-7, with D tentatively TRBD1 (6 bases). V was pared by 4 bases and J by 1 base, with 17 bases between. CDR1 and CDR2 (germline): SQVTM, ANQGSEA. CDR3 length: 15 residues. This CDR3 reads CSVVRGDRFSYEQYF. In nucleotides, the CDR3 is TGCAGCGTTGTTCGCGGTGACAGGTTTTCCTACGAGCAGTACTTC.

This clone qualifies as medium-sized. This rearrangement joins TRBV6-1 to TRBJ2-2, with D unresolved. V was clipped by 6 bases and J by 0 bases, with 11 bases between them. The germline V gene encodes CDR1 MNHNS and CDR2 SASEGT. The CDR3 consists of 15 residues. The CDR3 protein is CASSPERPNTGELFF. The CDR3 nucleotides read TGTGCCAGCAGCCCCGAAAGACCGAACACCGGGGAGCTGTTTTTT.

CDR3 sequence reads: CAFNRVGVHGYTF. CDR3 DNA sequence: TGTGCCTTCAACCGGGTTGGTGTACATGGCTACACCTTC. The chain has TRBV24-1 and TRBJ1-2; no firm D call. The CDR3 is 13 amino acids. From germline, CDR1 is KGHDR and CDR2 SFDVKD. Trimming took 12 bases from V and 6 from J, leaving 19 bases between them.

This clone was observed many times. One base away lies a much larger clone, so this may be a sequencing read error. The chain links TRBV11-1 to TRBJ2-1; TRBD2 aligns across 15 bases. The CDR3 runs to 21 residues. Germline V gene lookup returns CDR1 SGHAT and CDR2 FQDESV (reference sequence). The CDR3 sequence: CANSLKGTRTSGRVIDNEQFF. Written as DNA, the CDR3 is TGTGCCAACAGCTTAAAAGGGACAAGGACTAGCGGGAGGGTAATCGACAATGAGCAGTTCTTC.

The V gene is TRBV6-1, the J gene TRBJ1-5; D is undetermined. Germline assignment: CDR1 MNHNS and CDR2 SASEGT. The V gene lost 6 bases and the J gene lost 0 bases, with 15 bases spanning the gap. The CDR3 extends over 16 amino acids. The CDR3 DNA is TGTGCCAGCAGGCCCGACTGGGGTGATAGCAATCAGCCCCAGCATTTT. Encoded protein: CASRPDWGDSNQPQHF.

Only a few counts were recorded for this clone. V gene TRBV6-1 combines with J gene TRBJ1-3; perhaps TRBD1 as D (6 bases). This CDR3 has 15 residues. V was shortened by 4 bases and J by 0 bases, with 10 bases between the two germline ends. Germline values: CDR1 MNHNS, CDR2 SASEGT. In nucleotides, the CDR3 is TGTGCCAGCAGTGGCGGGGGCCACTCTGGAAACACCATATATTTT. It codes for CASSGGGHSGNTIYF.

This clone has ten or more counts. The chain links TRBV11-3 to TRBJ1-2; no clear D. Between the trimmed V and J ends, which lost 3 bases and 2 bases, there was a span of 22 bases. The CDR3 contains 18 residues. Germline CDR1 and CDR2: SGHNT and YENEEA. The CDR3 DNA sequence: TGTGCCAGCAGCTTTAGGTCAGGCGCTCGACTATACAACTATGGCTACACCTTC. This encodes CASSFRSGARLYNYGYTF.

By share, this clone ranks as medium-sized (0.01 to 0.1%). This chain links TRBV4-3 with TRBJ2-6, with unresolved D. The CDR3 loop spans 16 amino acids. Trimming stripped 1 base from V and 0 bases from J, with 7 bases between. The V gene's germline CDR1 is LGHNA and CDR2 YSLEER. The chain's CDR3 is CASSQGRPSGANVLTF. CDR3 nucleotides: TGCGCCAGCAGCCAAGGGCGGCCCTCTGGGGCCAACGTCCTGACTTTC.

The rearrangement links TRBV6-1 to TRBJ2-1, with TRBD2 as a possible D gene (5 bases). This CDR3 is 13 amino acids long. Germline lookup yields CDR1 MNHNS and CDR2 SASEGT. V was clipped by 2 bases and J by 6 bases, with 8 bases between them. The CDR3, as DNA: TGTGCCAGCAGTGAATTTGGGAGCAATGAGCAGTTCTTC. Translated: CASSEFGSNEQFF.

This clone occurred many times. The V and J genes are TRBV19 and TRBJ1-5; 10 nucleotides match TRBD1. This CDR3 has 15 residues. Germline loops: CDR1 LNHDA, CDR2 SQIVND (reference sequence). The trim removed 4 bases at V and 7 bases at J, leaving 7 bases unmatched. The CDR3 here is CASSRGQGFWQPQHF. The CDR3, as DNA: TGTGCCAGTAGTAGGGGACAGGGGTTTTGGCAGCCCCAGCATTTT. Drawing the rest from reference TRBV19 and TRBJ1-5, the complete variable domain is DGGITQSPKYLFRKEGQNVTLSCEQNLNHDAMYWYRQDPGQGLRLIYYSQIVNDFQKGDIAEGYSVSREKKESFPLTVTSAQKNPTAFYLCASSRGQGFWQPQHFGDGTRLSIL.

The CDR3 nucleotides are TGTGCCAGCAGTGCAGTGATTCGAGGCTATGGCTACACCTTC. It specifies CASSAVIRGYGYTF. V and J are TRBV6-4 and TRBJ1-2, with D unresolved. Germline lookup yields CDR1 MRHNA and CDR2 SNTAGT. The length of the CDR3 is 14 residues. With 4 bases removed from V and 4 bases from J, the gap between germline ends came to 13 bases.

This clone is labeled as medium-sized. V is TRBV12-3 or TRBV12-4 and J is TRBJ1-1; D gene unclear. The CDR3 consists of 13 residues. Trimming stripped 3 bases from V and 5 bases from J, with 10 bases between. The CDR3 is CASSLSGNTEAFF. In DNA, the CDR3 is TGTGCCAGCAGTTTGTCGGGGAATACTGAAGCTTTCTTT.